These 12 T cell receptor beta chains were all obtained from the same sample, sequenced in a study of T cell changes during pregnancy in multiple sclerosis. Generated by immunoSEQ multiplex PCR, the TCRdb table keeps only in-frame clones and is missing some. The sample holds roughly 48,000 clones, approximately 88% seen once. The sample here was CD4+ T cells from peripheral blood mononuclear cells, taken in the second trimester of pregnancy. These receptors all stem from a female donor with multiple sclerosis, enrolled in a pregnancy study.

The V and J genes are TRBV2 and TRBJ2-7, with a tentative D call TRBD2 (6 bases). Trimming cost V 0 bases and J 5 bases, with 14 bases left between them. The CDR3 length is 15 residues. Germline V gene data show CDR1 as SNHLY and CDR2 as FYNNEI. The CDR3 sequence: CASSEAFWGVNEQYF. CDR3 in DNA: TGTGCCAGCAGTGAAGCGTTTTGGGGGGTCAACGAGCAGTACTTC.

The rearrangement joins TRBV10-3 to TRBJ2-2; D ambiguous. This CDR3 has 13 residues. Trimming removed 7 bases at V and 8 bases at J, with 14 bases between. Germline V CDR1 and CDR2: ENHRY, SYGVKD. The CDR3 spells CAITPTGSGELFF. CDR3 nucleotide sequence: TGTGCCATCACCCCCACGGGTAGTGGGGAGCTGTTTTTT.

The chain has TRBV7-9 and TRBJ1-1; 7 bases map to TRBD1. J was trimmed by 5 bases and V by 5 bases; bases with no gene match: 8. Germline V gene data show CDR1 as SEHNR and CDR2 as FQNEAQ (reference sequence). The CDR3 is 14 residues long. CDR3 protein: CASSKGAQWTEAFF. The CDR3 coding sequence is TGTGCCAGCAGCAAGGGGGCCCAGTGGACTGAAGCTTTCTTT.

In regard to this clone: No DNA is shown, since the ends of the CDR3 on it are uncertain; the CDR3 is the one TCRdb lists. The V gene is TRBV1, the J gene TRBJ2-3; the table's D call, TRBD2, was not checked against the DNA. TRBV1 is termed a pseudogene. The CDR3 adds up to 21 amino acids, both ends counted. CDR3: CTSSQRWTVWASGNQRHTQYF.

The genes are TRBV10-1 and TRBJ2-7; D is perhaps TRBD2 (5 bases). This CDR3 region has 16 residues. The V gene lost 7 bases and the J gene lost 3 bases, with 22 bases spanning the gap. Germline V gives CDR1 WNHNN, CDR2 SYGVQD (reference sequence). For the CDR3, the DNA is TGCGCCAGCATAGGGAGAAGCGCTCTCCCCTACTACGAGCAGTACTTC. It translates to CASIGRSALPYYEQYF.

The rearrangement uses TRBV2 and TRBJ1-2; tentative D call: TRBD1 (6 bases). V dropped 6 bases and J dropped 12 bases, with 20 bases sitting between them. Germline CDR1 reads SNHLY; CDR2 reads FYNNEI. The CDR3 runs 13 residues. The CDR3 is CASRDTGPREHTF. In DNA form, the CDR3 reads TGTGCCAGCAGGGATACAGGGCCCCGCGAGCACACCTTC.

J is TRBJ2-7 and V is TRBV6-6; possible D gene TRBD2, 6 bases. Germline V gene sequence: CDR1 MNHNY, CDR2 SVGAGI (reference sequence). There are 15 residues in the CDR3. The V and J ends lost 7 bases and 0 bases respectively, with 16 bases between them. CDR3 nucleotide sequence: TGTGCCAGCACGTCCGCTAGCGCGAGCTCCTACGAGCAGTACTTC. This gives the protein CASTSASASSYEQYF.

The rearrangement uses TRBV6-5 and TRBJ2-7, with D maybe TRBD1 (5 bases). Trimming left V 4 bases short and J 0 bases short, with 7 bases between. The CDR3 loop spans 13 amino acids. CDR1 is MNHEY, CDR2 SVGAGI, per germline. CDR3 sequence: CASSSTVSYEQYF. In nucleotides, the CDR3 is TGTGCCAGCAGTTCGACAGTCTCCTACGAGCAGTACTTC.

The V call is TRBV7-9, the J call TRBJ1-3; no definite D call. Germline CDR1 reads SEHNR; CDR2 reads FQNEAQ (reference sequence). The CDR3 totals 15 residues. V was shortened by 5 bases and J by 4 bases, with 15 bases between the two germline ends. This CDR3 is CASSPEAAYGNTIYF. CDR3 DNA: TGTGCCAGCAGCCCAGAGGCAGCATACGGAAACACCATATATTTT.

V gene TRBV19 combines with J gene TRBJ1-6; D perhaps matches TRBD1 (6 bases). In germline, CDR1 is LNHDA, CDR2 SQIVND (reference sequence). The CDR3 extends over 16 amino acids. The V end was cut by 6 bases, the J end by 3 bases, with 15 bases between. CDR3 loop: CASSPKGTSYNSPLHF. CDR3 nucleotides: TGTGCCAGTAGCCCAAAGGGGACAAGCTATAATTCACCCCTCCACTTT. Full variable domain (rest looked up from reference TRBV19 and TRBJ1-6): DGGITQSPKYLFRKEGQNVTLSCEQNLNHDAMYWYRQDPGQGLRLIYYSQIVNDFQKGDIAEGYSVSREKKESFPLTVTSAQKNPTAFYLCASSPKGTSYNSPLHFGNGTRLTVT.

The J gene is TRBJ2-2, the V gene TRBV5-1; the match to TRBD2 covers 11 bases. In germline, CDR1 is SGHRS, CDR2 YFSETQ. Trimming at V came to 4 bases and at J to 3 bases, leaving 14 bases not matched to a gene. The CDR3 totals 19 residues. This chain's CDR3 is CASSGWTSGRPGDTGELFF. The CDR3, as DNA: TGCGCCAGCAGCGGCTGGACTAGCGGGCGCCCGGGGGACACCGGGGAGCTGTTTTTT.

This chain links TRBV5-5 with TRBJ1-5; 7 nucleotides agree with TRBD1. This CDR3 region has 14 residues. Looked up from germline, CDR1 is SGHKS and CDR2 is YYEKEE (reference sequence). J gave up 3 bases and V 3 bases, and 3 bases lay outside the gene matches. CDR3 loop: CASSWDSFNQPQHF. The CDR3 DNA follows: TGTGCCAGCAGCTGGGACAGCTTCAATCAGCCCCAGCATTTT.